The 5 T cell receptor beta chains listed next were all sequenced from one sample in a study. TCRdb independently ran MiXCR on the RT-PCR reads; one entry per CDR3 protein. This table has about 680,000 distinct CDR3 sequences, 12% to 15% appearing once. The sample comprised memory CD4+ T cells from blood. The origin of the receptors is a female donor in good health, serving as a healthy control.

This clonotype was seen at least ten times. J is TRBJ1-6 and V is TRBV6-5; perhaps TRBD1 as D (5 bases). The CDR3 extends over 16 amino acids. Germline CDR1 is MNHEY and CDR2 is SVGAGI. Trimming shortened V by 0 bases and J by 4 bases, and 10 bases separated the two germline ends. As DNA, the CDR3 is TGTGCCAGCAGTTACTCCTTAGACAGATATAATTCACCCCTCCACTTT. Translating it yields CASSYSLDRYNSPLHF.

Note on this clonotype: At one of its ends the junction is not consistent with the germline gene, which may arise from a read error. V usage is TRBV18 and J usage is TRBJ2-6, with unresolved D. The germline CDR1 and CDR2 sequences are KGHSH and LQKENI. This CDR3 region has 15 residues. The chain's CDR3 is CASSLTVSGANVLTF. CDR3 sequence (DNA): TGTGCCAGCTCCCTCACCGTCTCTGGAGCCAACGTCCTGACTTTC. The full variable domain, in which reference TRBV18 and TRBJ2-6 provide the parts outside the CDR3, is NAGVMQNPRHLVRRRGQEARLRCSPMKGHSHVYWYRQLPEEGLKFMVYLQKENIIDESGMPKERFSAEFPKEGPSILRIQQVVRGDSAAYFCASSLTVSGANVLTFGAGSRLTVL.

V is TRBV6-2 or TRBV6-3 and J is TRBJ2-2; possibly TRBD2 for D (5 bases). This CDR3 comprises 15 residues. Germline CDR1 MNHEY, CDR2 SVGEGT. Trimming pared 5 bases from V and 0 bases from J, leaving 10 bases between. The CDR3 coding sequence is TGTGCCAGCAGTCCTTGGACTCCGAACACCGGGGAGCTGTTTTTT. Translated: CASSPWTPNTGELFF.

The rearrangement uses TRBV6-5 and TRBJ1-6; no definite D call. The germline V and J ends were trimmed by 2 bases and 7 bases, with 9 bases remaining between them. The germline V gene has CDR1 MNHEY and CDR2 SVGAGI. The CDR3 sequence is 14 residues long. This chain's CDR3 is CASSYDYGNSPLHF. The CDR3, as DNA: TGTGCCAGCAGTTACGATTACGGGAATTCACCCCTCCACTTT.

This clonotype was detected only a few times. The gene calls are TRBV18 and TRBJ2-3; D is uncertain. Germline CDR1 KGHSH, CDR2 LQKENI. The V and J ends lost 3 bases and 1 base respectively, with 14 bases between them. This CDR3 has 16 residues. The CDR3 bases are TGTGCCAGCTCACCGGCGTACGGCGTTGGCACAGATACGCAGTATTTT. This encodes CASSPAYGVGTDTQYF. The full variable domain, with the rest looked up from reference TRBV18 and TRBJ2-3, is NAGVMQNPRHLVRRRGQEARLRCSPMKGHSHVYWYRQLPEEGLKFMVYLQKENIIDESGMPKERFSAEFPKEGPSILRIQQVVRGDSAAYFCASSPAYGVGTDTQYFGPGTRLTVL.